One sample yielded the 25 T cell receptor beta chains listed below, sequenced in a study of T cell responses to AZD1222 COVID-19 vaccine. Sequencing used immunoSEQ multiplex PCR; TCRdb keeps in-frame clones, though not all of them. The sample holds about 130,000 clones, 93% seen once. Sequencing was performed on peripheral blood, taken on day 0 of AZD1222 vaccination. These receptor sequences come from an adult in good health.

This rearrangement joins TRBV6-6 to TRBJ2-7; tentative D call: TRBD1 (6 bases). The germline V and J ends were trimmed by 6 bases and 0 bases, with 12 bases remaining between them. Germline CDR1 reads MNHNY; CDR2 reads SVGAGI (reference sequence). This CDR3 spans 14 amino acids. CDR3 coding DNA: TGTGCCAGCAGAAAACAGGGAAACTCCTACGAGCAGTACTTC. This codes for CASRKQGNSYEQYF.

CDR3 residues: CSVAPSGTDYGYTF. DNA of the CDR3: TGCAGCGTTGCCCCCAGTGGCACAGACTATGGCTACACCTTC. V is TRBV29-1 and J is TRBJ1-2; D remains ambiguous. The germline V gene has CDR1 SQVTM and CDR2 ANQGSEA. This CDR3 has 14 amino acids. The V gene lost 4 bases and the J gene lost 3 bases, with 15 bases spanning the gap.

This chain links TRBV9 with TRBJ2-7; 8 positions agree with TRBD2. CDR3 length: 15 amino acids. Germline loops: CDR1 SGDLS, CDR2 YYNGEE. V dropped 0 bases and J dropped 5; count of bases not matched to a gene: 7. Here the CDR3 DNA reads TGTGCCAGCAGCGTAGAGGAGCGGGGGATCCACGAGCAGTACTTC. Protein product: CASSVEERGIHEQYF.

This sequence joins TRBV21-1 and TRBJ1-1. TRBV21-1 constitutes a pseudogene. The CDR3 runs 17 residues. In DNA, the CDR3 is TGTGCCAGCAGCACCCCGGAGGAGGGGACGGTGGACACTGAAGCTTTCTTT. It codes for CASSTPEEGTVDTEAFF.

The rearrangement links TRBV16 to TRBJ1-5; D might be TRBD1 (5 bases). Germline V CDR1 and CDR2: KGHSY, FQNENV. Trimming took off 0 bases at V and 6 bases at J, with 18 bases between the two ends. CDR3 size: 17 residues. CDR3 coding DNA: TGTGCCAGCAGCCAATCGGGGCAGTCGAAGGGCTTTCAGCCCCAGCATTTT. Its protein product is CASSQSGQSKGFQPQHF.

CDR3 sequence: CASSLKGGDRGWFSNQPQHF. CDR3 in DNA: TGTGCCAGCAGCTTAAAGGGTGGGGACAGGGGTTGGTTTAGCAATCAGCCCCAGCATTTT. The chain has TRBV7-8 and TRBJ1-5, with 10 bases that match TRBD1. With V trimmed by 2 bases and J by 0 bases, 13 bases remained unmatched. Germline CDR1 reads SGHVS; CDR2 reads FQNEAQ. The CDR3 loop spans 20 amino acids.

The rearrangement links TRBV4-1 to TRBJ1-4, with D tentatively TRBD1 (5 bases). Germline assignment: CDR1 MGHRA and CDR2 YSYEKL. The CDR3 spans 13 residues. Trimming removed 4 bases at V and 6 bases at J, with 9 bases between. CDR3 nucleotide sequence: TGCGCCAGCAGCCCCGGGACGGATGAAAAACTGTTTTTT. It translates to CASSPGTDEKLFF.

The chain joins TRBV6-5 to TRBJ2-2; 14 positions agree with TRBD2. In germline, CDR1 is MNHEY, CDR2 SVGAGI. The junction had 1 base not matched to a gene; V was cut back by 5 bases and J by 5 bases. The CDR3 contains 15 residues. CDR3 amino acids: CASSRLAGGTGELFF. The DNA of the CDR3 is TGTGCCAGCAGTCGACTAGCGGGGGGGACCGGGGAGCTGTTTTTT.

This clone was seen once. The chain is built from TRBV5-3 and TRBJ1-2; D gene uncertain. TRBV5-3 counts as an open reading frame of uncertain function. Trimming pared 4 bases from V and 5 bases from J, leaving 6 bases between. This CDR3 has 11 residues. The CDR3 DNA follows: TGTGCCAGAAGCGTACCATATGGCTACACCTTC. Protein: CARSVPYGYTF.

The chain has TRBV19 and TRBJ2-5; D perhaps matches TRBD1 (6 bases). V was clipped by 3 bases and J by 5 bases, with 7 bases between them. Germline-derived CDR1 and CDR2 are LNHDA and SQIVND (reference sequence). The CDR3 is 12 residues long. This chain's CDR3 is CASSIQGETQYF. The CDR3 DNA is TGTGCCAGTAGTATTCAGGGGGAGACCCAGTACTTC.

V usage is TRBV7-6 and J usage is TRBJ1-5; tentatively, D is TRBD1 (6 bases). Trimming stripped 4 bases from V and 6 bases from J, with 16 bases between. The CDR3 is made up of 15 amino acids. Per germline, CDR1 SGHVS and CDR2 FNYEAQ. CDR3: CASSSRLGASQPQHF. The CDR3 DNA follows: TGTGCCAGCAGCTCGAGGTTGGGGGCTAGTCAGCCCCAGCATTTT.

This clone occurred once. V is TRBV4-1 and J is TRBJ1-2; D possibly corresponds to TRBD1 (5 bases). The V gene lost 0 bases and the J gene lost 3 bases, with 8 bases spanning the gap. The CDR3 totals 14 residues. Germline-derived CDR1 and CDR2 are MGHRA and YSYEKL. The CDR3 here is CASSQDGGYYGYTF. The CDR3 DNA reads TGCGCCAGCAGCCAAGATGGGGGATACTATGGCTACACCTTC.

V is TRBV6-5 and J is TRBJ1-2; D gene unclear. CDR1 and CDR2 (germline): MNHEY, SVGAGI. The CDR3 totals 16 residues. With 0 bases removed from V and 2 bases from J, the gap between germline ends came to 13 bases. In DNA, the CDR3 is TGTGCCAGCAGTTACTCTGTCCGGGAGATAAACTATGGCTACACCTTC. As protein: CASSYSVREINYGYTF.

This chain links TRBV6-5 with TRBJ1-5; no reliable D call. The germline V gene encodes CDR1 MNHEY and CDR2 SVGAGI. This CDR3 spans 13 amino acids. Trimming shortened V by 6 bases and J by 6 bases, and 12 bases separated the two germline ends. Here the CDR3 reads CASSPLEGQPQHF. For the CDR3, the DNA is TGTGCCAGCAGCCCCCTGGAGGGTCAGCCCCAGCATTTT.

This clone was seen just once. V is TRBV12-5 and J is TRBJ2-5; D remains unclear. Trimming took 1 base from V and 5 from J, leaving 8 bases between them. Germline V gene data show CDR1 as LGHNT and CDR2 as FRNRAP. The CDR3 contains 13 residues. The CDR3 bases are TGTGCTAGTGGTTTGGAGTGGTCGGAGACCCAGTACTTC. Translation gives CASGLEWSETQYF.

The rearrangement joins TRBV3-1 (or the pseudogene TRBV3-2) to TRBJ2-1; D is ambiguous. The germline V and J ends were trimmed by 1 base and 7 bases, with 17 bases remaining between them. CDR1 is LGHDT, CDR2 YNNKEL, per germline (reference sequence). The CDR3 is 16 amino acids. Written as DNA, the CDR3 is TGTGCCAGCAGCCAAGGGGCCGCCCGCCAATATAATGAGCAGTTCTTC. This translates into CASSQGAARQYNEQFF.

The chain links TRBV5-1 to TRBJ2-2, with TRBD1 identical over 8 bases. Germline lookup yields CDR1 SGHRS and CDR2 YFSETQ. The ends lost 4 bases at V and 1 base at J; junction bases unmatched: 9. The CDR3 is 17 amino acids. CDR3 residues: CASSHPDREVNTGELFF. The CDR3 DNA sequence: TGCGCCAGCAGCCATCCGGACAGGGAGGTGAACACCGGGGAGCTGTTTTTT.

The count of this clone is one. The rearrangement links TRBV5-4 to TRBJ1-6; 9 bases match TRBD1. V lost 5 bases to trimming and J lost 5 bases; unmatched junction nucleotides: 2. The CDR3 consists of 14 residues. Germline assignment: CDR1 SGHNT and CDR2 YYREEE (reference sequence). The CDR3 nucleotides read TGTGCCAGCAGAAGACAGGGGGATAATTCACCCCTCCACTTT. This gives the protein CASRRQGDNSPLHF. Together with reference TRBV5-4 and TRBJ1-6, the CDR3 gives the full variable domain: ETGVTQSPTHLIKTRGQQVTLRCSSQSGHNTVSWYQQALGQGPQFIFQYYREEENGRGNFPPRFSGLQFPNYSSELNVNALELDDSALYLCASRRQGDNSPLHFGNGTRLTVT.

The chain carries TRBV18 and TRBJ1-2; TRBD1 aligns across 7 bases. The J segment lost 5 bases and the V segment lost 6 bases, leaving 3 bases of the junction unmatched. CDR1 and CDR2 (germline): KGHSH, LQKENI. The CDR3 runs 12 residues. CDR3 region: CASSEGAYGYTF. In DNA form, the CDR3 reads TGTGCCAGCTCCGAGGGGGCGTATGGCTACACCTTC.

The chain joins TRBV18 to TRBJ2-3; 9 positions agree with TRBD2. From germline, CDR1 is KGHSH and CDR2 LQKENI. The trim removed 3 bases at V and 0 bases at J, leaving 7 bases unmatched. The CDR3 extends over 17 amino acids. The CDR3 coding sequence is TGTGCCAGCTCACCGAGCGGGGGGCTAACTAGCACAGATACGCAGTATTTT. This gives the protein CASSPSGGLTSTDTQYF.

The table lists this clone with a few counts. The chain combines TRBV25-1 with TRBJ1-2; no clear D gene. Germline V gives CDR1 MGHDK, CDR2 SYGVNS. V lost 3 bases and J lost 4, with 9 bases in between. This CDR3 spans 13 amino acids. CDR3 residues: CASSDGPLYGYTF. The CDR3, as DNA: TGTGCCAGCAGTGATGGACCGCTCTATGGCTACACCTTC.

This CDR3 is CASRFGETQYF. The CDR3 DNA reads as TGTGCCAGCAGGTTCGGAGAGACCCAGTACTTC. This rearrangement joins TRBV3-1 (or the pseudogene TRBV3-2) to TRBJ2-5; D is unclear. CDR1 LGHDT and CDR2 YNNKEL come from the germline V gene (reference sequence). The CDR3 totals 11 residues. The V gene lost 6 bases and the J gene lost 4 bases, with 6 bases spanning the gap.

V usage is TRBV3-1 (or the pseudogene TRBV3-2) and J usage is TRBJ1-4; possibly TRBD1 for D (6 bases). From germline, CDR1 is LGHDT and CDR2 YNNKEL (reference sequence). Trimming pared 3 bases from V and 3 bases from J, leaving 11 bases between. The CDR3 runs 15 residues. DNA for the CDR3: TGTGCCAGCAGCCATACGACAGGAGCTAATGAAAAACTGTTTTTT. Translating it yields CASSHTTGANEKLFF.

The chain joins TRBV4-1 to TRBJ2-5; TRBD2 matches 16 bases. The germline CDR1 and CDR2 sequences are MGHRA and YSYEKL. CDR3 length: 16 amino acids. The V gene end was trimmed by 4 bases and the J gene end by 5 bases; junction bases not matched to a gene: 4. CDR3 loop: CASSRGLAGGPETQYF. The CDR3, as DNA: TGCGCCAGCAGCCGGGGACTAGCGGGGGGGCCGGAGACCCAGTACTTC.

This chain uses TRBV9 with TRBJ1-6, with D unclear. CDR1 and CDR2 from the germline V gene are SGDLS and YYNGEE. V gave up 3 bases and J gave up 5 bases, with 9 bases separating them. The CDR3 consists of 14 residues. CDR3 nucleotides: TGTGCCAGCAGCGCCGACGGAAATAATTCACCCCTCCACTTT. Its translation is CASSADGNNSPLHF.